These T cell receptor beta chains were read from a single sample in a study of radiation and T cells in renal cell carcinoma. Using immunoSEQ multiplex PCR, the repertoire was profiled, and TCRdb retains in-frame clones only, with some absent. The data contain 14,000 to 15,000 clones, 62% of them singletons. Sequenced material: tumor tissue, taken from a patient whose treatment was nephrectomy without radiotherapy. These receptors came from a man aged 55 to 70 with renal cell carcinoma. Both conserved end residues are part of each CDR3. A D gene is named only where the DNA matches it firmly. Only part of the rows carry a size: once, few, many, or a class if the clone is expanded.

clone_size j_call d_call v_call cdr3_aa cdr3_nt
- TRBJ2-3 - TRBV27 CASSLYVWGVGTDTQYF TGTGCCAGCAGTTTATACGTCTGGGGGGTCGGCACAGATACGCAGTATTTT
- TRBJ1-4 - TRBV6-1 CADEEIWREKLFF TGTGCAGATGAGGAAATTTGGCGTGAAAAACTGTTTTTT
- TRBJ2-6 - TRBV18 CASSSESSGANVLTF TGTGCCAGCTCATCAGAGAGCTCTGGGGCCAACGTCCTGACTTTC
once TRBJ1-4 - TRBV7-8 CASSFQPTNEKLFF TGTGCCAGCAGCTTCCAACCAACTAATGAAAAACTGTTTTTT
once TRBJ2-7 - TRBV11-3 CASSLTLEGEQYF TGTGCCAGCAGCCTCACTCTAGAGGGCGAGCAGTACTTC
once TRBJ2-1 TRBD2 TRBV7-3 CASSLAGDSYNEQFF TGTGCCAGCAGCTTAGCGGGAGACTCCTACAATGAGCAGTTCTTC
- TRBJ1-1 - TRBV7-3 CASSFSANTEAFF TGTGCCAGCAGCTTCTCGGCGAACACTGAAGCTTTCTTT
few TRBJ2-7 TRBD2 TRBV7-6 CASSSLAGTYEQYF TGTGCCAGCAGCTCGCTAGCGGGGACCTACGAGCAGTACTTC
- TRBJ2-5 - TRBV28 CASRQGETQYF TGTGCCAGCCGACAAGGAGAGACCCAGTACTTC
few TRBJ1-1 - TRBV7-7 CASSESLNTEAFF TGTGCTAGCAGCGAATCGTTGAACACTGAAGCTTTCTTT
- TRBJ2-5 TRBD1 TRBV7-7 CASSPTGTGTGVLETQYF TGTGCTAGCAGCCCCACGGGGACTGGGACAGGGGTTTTGGAGACCCAGTACTTC
medium-sized TRBJ2-3 TRBD2 TRBV28 CASSFLAGTDTQYF TGTGCCAGCAGTTTCCTAGCGGGCACAGATACGCAGTATTTT
- TRBJ2-1 - TRBV6-1 CASKGSSYNEQFF TGTGCCAGCAAAGGAAGCTCCTACAATGAGCAGTTCTTC
- TRBJ2-5 TRBD1 TRBV2 CASSRGTGTEETQYF TGTGCCAGCAGCCGCGGGACAGGGACCGAAGAGACCCAGTACTTC
- TRBJ2-7 - TRBV11-1 CASSPGRGHYEQYF TGTGCCAGCAGCCCCGGGAGGGGGCACTACGAGCAGTACTTC
- TRBJ1-1 - TRBV5-1 CASSLEGPEAFF TGCGCCAGCAGCTTGGAAGGCCCTGAAGCTTTCTTT
- TRBJ2-6 TRBD1 TRBV19 CASTRTGVSSGANVLTF TGTGCCAGTACAAGGACAGGAGTAAGCTCTGGGGCCAACGTCCTGACTTTC
few TRBJ2-7 TRBD1 TRBV7-9 CASSFGQGKSYEQYF TGTGCCAGCAGCTTCGGACAGGGGAAGTCCTACGAGCAGTACTTC
- TRBJ2-1 - TRBV5-1 CASSFNYNEQFF TGCGCCAGCAGCTTCAACTACAATGAGCAGTTCTTC
- TRBJ2-7 TRBD2 TRBV5-1 CASSFTSGGYYEQYF TGCGCCAGCAGCTTCACTAGCGGGGGATACTACGAGCAGTACTTC
medium-sized TRBJ1-1 - TRBV29-1 CSASNPGRGNTEAFF TGCAGCGCTAGCAACCCGGGGAGAGGGAACACTGAAGCTTTCTTT
- TRBJ2-7 - TRBV18 CASSQYSGINSYEQYF TGTGCCAGCTCACAATATAGCGGTATTAACTCCTACGAGCAGTACTTC
- TRBJ1-1 TRBD1 TRBV19 CASTHQGVGAEAFF TGTGCCAGTACCCACCAGGGGGTTGGGGCTGAAGCTTTCTTT
- TRBJ2-7 TRBD2 TRBV13 CASSPRLAGSYEQYF TGTGCCAGCAGCCCCCGACTAGCGGGTTCCTACGAGCAGTACTTC
- TRBJ2-5 TRBD2 TRBV6-1 CASSPAGTLETQYF TGTGCCAGCAGTCCAGCGGGAACTCTAGAGACCCAGTACTTC
- TRBJ1-3 - TRBV2 CASSVQGASGNTIYF TGTGCCAGCAGTGTCCAGGGAGCCTCTGGAAACACCATATATTTT
- TRBJ2-3 TRBD1 TRBV29-1 CSARQGGTDTQYF TGCAGCGCAAGACAGGGCGGCACAGATACGCAGTATTTT
- TRBJ1-6 TRBD1 TRBV27 CASSFLGTENSPLHF TGTGCCAGCAGTTTTCTCGGGACAGAAAATTCACCCCTCCACTTT
- TRBJ2-5 - TRBV7-2 CASSSPRGRLETQYF TGTGCCAGCAGCTCCCCCCGGGGGCGGTTAGAGACCCAGTACTTC
- TRBJ2-3 - TRBV6-1 CASSELAGFYSDTQYF TGTGCCAGCAGTGAACTCGCGGGGTTTTACTCAGATACGCAGTATTTT
- TRBJ2-2 - TRBV5-1 CASSNTGFPNTGELFF TGCGCCAGCAGCAACACAGGGTTCCCGAACACCGGGGAGCTGTTTTTT
few TRBJ1-1 - TRBV28 CASSFPGRGAFF TGTGCCAGCAGTTTCCCGGGACGTGGAGCTTTCTTT
- TRBJ1-5 - TRBV6-6 CASSFGGASQPQHF TGTGCCAGCAGTTTCGGGGGGGCGAGTCAGCCCCAGCATTTT